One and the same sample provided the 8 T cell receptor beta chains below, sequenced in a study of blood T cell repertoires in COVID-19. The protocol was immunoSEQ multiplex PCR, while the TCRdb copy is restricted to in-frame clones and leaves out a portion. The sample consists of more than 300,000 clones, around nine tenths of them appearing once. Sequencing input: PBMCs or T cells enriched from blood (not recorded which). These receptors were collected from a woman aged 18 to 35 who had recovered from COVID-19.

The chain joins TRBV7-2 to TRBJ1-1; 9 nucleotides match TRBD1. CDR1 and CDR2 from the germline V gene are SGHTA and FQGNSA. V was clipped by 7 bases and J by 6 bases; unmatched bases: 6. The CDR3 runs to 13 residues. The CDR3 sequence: CASTTDRGAEAFF. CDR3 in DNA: TGTGCCAGCACCACGGACAGGGGCGCTGAAGCTTTCTTT.

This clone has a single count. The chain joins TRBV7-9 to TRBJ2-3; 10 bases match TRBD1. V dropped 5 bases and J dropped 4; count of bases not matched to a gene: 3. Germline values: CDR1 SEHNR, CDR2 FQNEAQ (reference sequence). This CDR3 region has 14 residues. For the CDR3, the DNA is TGTGCCAGCAGCGGGACAGGGGAGGCAGATACGCAGTATTTT. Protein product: CASSGTGEADTQYF.

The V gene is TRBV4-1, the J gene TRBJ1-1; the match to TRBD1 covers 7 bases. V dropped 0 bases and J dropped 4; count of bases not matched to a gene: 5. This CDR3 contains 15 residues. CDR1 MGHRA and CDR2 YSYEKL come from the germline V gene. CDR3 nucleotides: TGCGCCAGCAGCCAAGAGACAGGGTTGGGCACTGAAGCTTTCTTT. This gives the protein CASSQETGLGTEAFF.

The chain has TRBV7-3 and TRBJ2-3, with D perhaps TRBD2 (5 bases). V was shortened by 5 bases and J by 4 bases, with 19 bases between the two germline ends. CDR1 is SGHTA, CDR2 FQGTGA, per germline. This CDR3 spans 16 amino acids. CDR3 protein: CASSPIPRASPDTQYF. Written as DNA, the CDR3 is TGTGCCAGCAGCCCGATCCCGAGGGCATCCCCAGATACGCAGTATTTT. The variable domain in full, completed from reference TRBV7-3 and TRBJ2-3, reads GAGVSQTPSNKVTEKGKYVELRCDPISGHTALYWYRQSLGQGPEFLIYFQGTGAADDSGLPNDRFFAVRPEGSVSTLKIQRTERGDSAVYLCASSPIPRASPDTQYFGPGTRLTVL.

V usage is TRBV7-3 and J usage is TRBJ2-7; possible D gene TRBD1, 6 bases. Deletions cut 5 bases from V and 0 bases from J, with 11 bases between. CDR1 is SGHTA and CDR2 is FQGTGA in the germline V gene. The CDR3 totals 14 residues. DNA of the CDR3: TGTGCCAGCAGCCCGACAGGCAGCTCCTACGAGCAGTACTTC. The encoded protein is CASSPTGSSYEQYF. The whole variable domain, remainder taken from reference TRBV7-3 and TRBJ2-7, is GAGVSQTPSNKVTEKGKYVELRCDPISGHTALYWYRQSLGQGPEFLIYFQGTGAADDSGLPNDRFFAVRPEGSVSTLKIQRTERGDSAVYLCASSPTGSSYEQYFGPGTRLTVT.

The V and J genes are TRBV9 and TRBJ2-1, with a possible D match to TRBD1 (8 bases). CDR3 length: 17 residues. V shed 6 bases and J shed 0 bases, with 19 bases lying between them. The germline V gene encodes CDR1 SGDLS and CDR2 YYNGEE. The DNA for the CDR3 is TGTGCCAGCATTTCCCGGGGGGACAGGCTCTCCTACAATGAGCAGTTCTTC. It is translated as CASISRGDRLSYNEQFF.

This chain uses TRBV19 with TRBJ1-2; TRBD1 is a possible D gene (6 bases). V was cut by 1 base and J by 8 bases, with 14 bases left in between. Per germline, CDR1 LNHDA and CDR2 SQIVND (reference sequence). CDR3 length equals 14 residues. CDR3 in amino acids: CASSIVQQGLGYTF. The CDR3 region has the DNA TGTGCCAGTAGTATAGTCCAACAGGGTTTGGGCTACACCTTC.

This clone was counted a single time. The CDR3 loop reads CASSLPAVQSYGYTF. CDR3 nucleotides: TGTGCCAGCAGTTTACCAGCGGTACAGAGCTATGGCTACACCTTC. The V call is TRBV28, the J call TRBJ1-2; D is undetermined. The CDR3 extends over 15 amino acids. Trimming took off 2 bases at V and 4 bases at J, with 14 bases between the two ends. CDR1 and CDR2 (germline): MDHEN, SYDVKM.